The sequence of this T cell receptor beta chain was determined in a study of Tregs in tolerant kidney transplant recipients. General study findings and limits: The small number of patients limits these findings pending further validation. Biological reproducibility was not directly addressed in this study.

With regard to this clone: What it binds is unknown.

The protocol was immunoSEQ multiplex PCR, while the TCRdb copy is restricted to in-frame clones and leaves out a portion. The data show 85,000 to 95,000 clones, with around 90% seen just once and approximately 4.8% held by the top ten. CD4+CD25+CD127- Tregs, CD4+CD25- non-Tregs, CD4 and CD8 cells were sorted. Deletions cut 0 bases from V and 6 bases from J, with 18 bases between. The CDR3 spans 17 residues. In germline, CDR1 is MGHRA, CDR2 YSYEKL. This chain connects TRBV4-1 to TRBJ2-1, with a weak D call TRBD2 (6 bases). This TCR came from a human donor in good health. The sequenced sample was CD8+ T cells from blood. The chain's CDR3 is CASSQELSAGSPNEQFF. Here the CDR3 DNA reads TGCGCCAGCAGCCAAGAGTTGTCCGCGGGGTCTCCCAATGAGCAGTTCTTC.